The 15 T cell receptor beta chains listed next were all sequenced from one sample in a study of cytomegalovirus exposure and HLA in healthy donors (dated 2017 in TCRdb). Libraries were built with the immunoSEQ multiplex PCR assay. The immuneACCESS repertoire file appears here via TCRdb, limited to in-frame rearrangements. These files lack a portion of the clones; in checked studies, under half of the deficit traces to unresolved V genes, and the cause of the others is not known. For this sample there are 300,000 to 400,000 clones; about nine tenths appear just once. Jointly, the top ten make up about 0.8% of the sample. Material for sequencing was PBMCs. The receptors originated from a woman aged 18 to 35 in good health and CMV-seronegative.

For this clone: Distinct nucleotide sequences in the sample also encode this CDR3. The chain couples TRBV6-1 to TRBJ1-1; 8 bases align to TRBD1. CDR1 is MNHNS, CDR2 SASEGT, per germline. The CDR3 is made up of 15 amino acids. After removal of 6 bases from V and 1 base from J, the junction contained 7 bases not matched to a gene. The CDR3 loop reads CASSLTGTGNTEAFF. CDR3 DNA: TGTGCCAGCAGCCTGACCGGGACAGGGAACACTGAAGCTTTCTTT.

The rearrangement uses TRBV4-1 and TRBJ2-2; 8 bases agree with TRBD1. The V segment lost 7 bases and the J segment 5 bases; nucleotides outside the gene matches: 3. This CDR3 region has 13 residues. Germline CDR1 reads MGHRA; CDR2 reads YSYEKL. CDR3 sequence (DNA): TGCGCCAGCAAGAGACAGGGGACCGGGGAGCTGTTTTTT. Its protein product is CASKRQGTGELFF.

J is TRBJ2-5 and V is TRBV28; 12 nucleotides line up with TRBD2. CDR1 and CDR2 (germline): MDHEN, SYDVKM. Unmatched junction bases numbered 11, after V lost 7 bases and J lost 5 bases. The CDR3 has 16 amino acids. CDR3 sequence: CASNPPLAGGRETQYF. CDR3 sequence (DNA): TGTGCCAGCAATCCCCCGCTAGCGGGGGGGAGGGAGACCCAGTACTTC.

V usage is TRBV10-2 and J usage is TRBJ2-2; the D gene is possibly TRBD1 (5 bases). The germline CDR1 and CDR2 sequences are WSHSY and SAAADI. V gave up 2 bases and J gave up 5 bases, with 12 bases separating them. CDR3 size: 15 residues. CDR3 coding DNA: TGCGCCAGCAGTGAGGACAGATTTGGGACCGGGGAGCTGTTTTTT. Translating gives CASSEDRFGTGELFF.

The chain has TRBV14 and TRBJ2-5; 7 bases are shared with TRBD1. Germline assignment: CDR1 SGHDN and CDR2 FVKESK. The CDR3 runs to 15 residues. V shed 2 bases, J shed 4 bases, and the junction held 7 bases outside the gene matches. Written as DNA, the CDR3 is TGTGCCAGCAGCCAAAGACAGGGTTTACGAGAGACCCAGTACTTC. Translated: CASSQRQGLRETQYF.

The V and J genes are TRBV6-5 and TRBJ2-7; possible D gene TRBD1, 8 bases. Trimming took off 5 bases at V and 0 bases at J, with 14 bases between the two ends. Germline V gene data show CDR1 as MNHEY and CDR2 as SVGAGI. The CDR3 covers 15 residues. CDR3 amino acids: CASSSTGGGSYEQYF. DNA of the CDR3: TGTGCCAGCAGTAGCACAGGGGGGGGCTCCTACGAGCAGTACTTC.

This clone was found a few times. The genes are TRBV20-1 and TRBJ2-1; 10 nucleotides line up with TRBD1. There are 11 residues in the CDR3. The junction had 5 bases not matched to a gene; V was cut back by 6 bases and J by 12 bases. The germline V gene has CDR1 DFQATT and CDR2 SNEGSKA (reference sequence). The DNA of the CDR3 is TGCAGTGCAGGGACAGGGGAGGGGCAGTTCTTC. Amino acids: CSAGTGEGQFF.

This chain links TRBV25-1 with TRBJ2-7, with D possibly being TRBD2 (7 bases). Trimming shortened V by 8 bases and J by 2 bases, and 16 bases separated the two germline ends. CDR3 size: 14 residues. Germline V lookup: CDR1 MGHDK, CDR2 SYGVNS. The CDR3 region is CASWGPSGTYEQYF. The CDR3 DNA is TGTGCCAGCTGGGGGCCTAGCGGAACCTACGAGCAGTACTTC.

This chain uses TRBV28 with TRBJ1-1; D not resolved. The CDR3 runs 13 residues. V was clipped by 4 bases and J by 0 bases, with 6 bases between them. Looked up from germline, CDR1 is MDHEN and CDR2 is SYDVKM. Written as DNA, the CDR3 is TGTGCCAGCAGTTCTACAGTGAACACTGAAGCTTTCTTT. It codes for CASSSTVNTEAFF. Combining the CDR3 with reference TRBV28 and TRBJ1-1 gives the whole variable domain DVKVTQSSRYLVKRTGEKVFLECVQDMDHENMFWYRQDPGLGLRLIYFSYDVKMKEKGDIPEGYSVSREKKERFSLILESASTNQTSMYLCASSSTVNTEAFFGQGTRLTVV.

The chain is built from TRBV5-1 and TRBJ2-7; D may be TRBD1 (5 bases). Germline V gene data show CDR1 as SGHRS and CDR2 as YFSETQ. The CDR3 spans 15 residues. V was trimmed by 4 bases and J by 5 bases, leaving 19 bases between them. CDR3 in amino acids: CASSPTWLADNEQYF. The CDR3 coding sequence is TGCGCCAGCAGCCCCACGTGGTTGGCGGACAACGAGCAGTACTTC. The whole variable domain, remainder taken from reference TRBV5-1 and TRBJ2-7, is KAGVTQTPRYLIKTRGQQVTLSCSPISGHRSVSWYQQTPGQGLQFLFEYFSETQRNKGNFPGRFSGRQFSNSRSEMNVSTLELGDSALYLCASSPTWLADNEQYFGPGTRLTVT.

This chain joins TRBV7-9 and TRBJ2-1; 7 nucleotides align to TRBD1. The trim removed 5 bases at V and 5 bases at J, leaving 3 bases unmatched. The CDR3 runs 13 residues. Germline V gene sequence: CDR1 SEHNR, CDR2 FQNEAQ (reference sequence). As DNA, the CDR3 is TGTGCCAGCAGCCCGACAGGGAACAATGAGCAGTTCTTC. Translation: CASSPTGNNEQFF.

This sequence joins TRBV29-1 and TRBJ2-3, with 7 positions matching TRBD2. Trimming cost V 3 bases and J 5 bases; bases outside gene matches: 2. The germline gives CDR1 SQVTM, CDR2 ANQGSEA. The CDR3 sequence is 12 residues long. The CDR3 bases are TGCAGCGTTGAGGGGGGGGGAGATACGCAGTATTTT. It yields the protein CSVEGGGDTQYF.

This chain joins TRBV5-8 and TRBJ1-2; D not resolved. Germline CDR1 and CDR2: SGHTS and YDEGEE. V shed 2 bases and J shed 12 bases, with 2 bases lying between them. The CDR3 spans 8 residues. CDR3 in amino acids: CASSFNTF. Here the CDR3 DNA reads TGTGCCAGCAGCTTCAACACCTTC. The whole variable domain, remainder taken from reference TRBV5-8 and TRBJ1-2, is EAGVTQSPTHLIKTRGQQATLRCSPISGHTSVYWYQQALGLGLQFLLWYDEGEERNRGNFPPRFSGRQFPNYSSELNVNALELEDSALYLCASSFNTFGSGTRLTVV.

The V and J genes are TRBV28 and TRBJ1-3; 10 bases fit TRBD1. Losses at the gene ends were 6 bases for V and 7 bases for J; bases not matched to a gene: 12. Germline CDR1 reads MDHEN; CDR2 reads SYDVKM. This CDR3 region has 16 residues. The CDR3 spells CASSGTGAISRNTIYF. For the CDR3, the DNA is TGTGCCAGCAGCGGGACAGGGGCGATTAGTCGGAACACCATATATTTT.

This clone was detected only a few times. The chain is built from TRBV4-1 and TRBJ1-1; no firm D call. V lost 4 bases to trimming and J lost 6 bases, with 15 bases between them. CDR3 size: 14 residues. CDR1 MGHRA and CDR2 YSYEKL come from the germline V gene. The CDR3 nucleotides read TGCGCCAGCAGCCCAGCGGAGGTATCTGCTGAAGCTTTCTTT. It translates to CASSPAEVSAEAFF.